This T cell receptor (beta chain) derives from a study of long-term antiretroviral therapy in people with HIV. Study observations and caveats: Clones with expansion before ART led the repertoire at all time points.

Researchers ran immunoSEQ v3.0 at survey level. The study targeted roughly 40,000-50,000 T-cell genomes per sample in sequencing. The assay was immunoSEQ multiplex PCR, and TCRdb's table has in-frame clones only and misses some. The sample has more than 10,000 clones, 70% to 80% seen once. This clone was counted a single time. The antigen is unknown. Looked up from germline, CDR1 is SGHDT and CDR2 is YYEEEE. V was shortened by 3 bases and J by 4 bases, with 11 bases between the two germline ends. The CDR3 totals 14 residues. Source: unsorted PBMCs, taken 1.3 years after starting antiretroviral therapy. The V gene is TRBV5-6, the J gene TRBJ2-1; D possibly corresponds to TRBD1 (5 bases). The TCR was taken from a woman aged 18-29 years with HIV. CDR3 in amino acids: CASSSSRQYNEQFF. Here the CDR3 DNA reads TGTGCCAGCAGCTCGTCAAGACAGTACAATGAGCAGTTCTTC.